This is a list of T cell receptor beta chains from one sample in a study of blood T cell repertoires in COVID-19. This table comes from immunoSEQ multiplex PCR, and its TCRdb copy is limited to in-frame clones, with some not included. The sample has roughly 45,000 clones; approximately 84% are singletons. The material sequenced was peripheral blood. Receptor source: a man in his fifties with active COVID-19. Both conserved end residues are part of each CDR3. The D gene is left open where the match is weak. Some rows have no size entry. The others give once, few or many, or a class for an expanded clone.

DNA | CDR3 | D | J | V | size
TGTGCCACCAGCAGAGAAATTAGCGGGGGGGCTTCCTACAATGAGCAGTTCTTC | CATSREISGGASYNEQFF | TRBD2 | TRBJ2-1 | TRBV15 | .
TGTGCCATCAGTGATCCGGGACTAGCGGGCCCGAACACCGGGGAGCTGTTTTTT | CAISDPGLAGPNTGELFF | TRBD2 | TRBJ2-2 | TRBV10-3 | few
TGTGCCAGCAGCCCGACAGGTACAGATACGCAGTATTTT | CASSPTGTDTQYF | . | TRBJ2-3 | TRBV13 | .
TGTGCCAGCACTATAGCCCGCAGGGGCGCCTACGAGCAGTACTTC | CASTIARRGAYEQYF | . | TRBJ2-7 | TRBV13 | .
TGTGCCAGCTCACCTTATCGAGTTGAGGAACGCTCTGGAAACACCATATATTTT | CASSPYRVEERSGNTIYF | . | TRBJ1-3 | TRBV18 | few
TGTGCCATCAGTGGTTTAACAGGGAACGAGCAGTACTTC | CAISGLTGNEQYF | . | TRBJ2-7 | TRBV10-3 | .
TGTGCCAGCAGCCGTGGACAGATAGATGAAAAACTGTTTTTT | CASSRGQIDEKLFF | . | TRBJ1-4 | TRBV5-5 | .
TGCGCCAGCAGCTTGGACAGGGGTGCCTACGAGCAGTACTTC | CASSLDRGAYEQYF | TRBD1 | TRBJ2-7 | TRBV5-1 | .
TGTGCCAGCAGCTTGGTTCAGGGAGGTTCACCCCTCCACTTT | CASSLVQGGSPLHF | . | TRBJ1-6 | TRBV5-4 | few
TGTGCCAGCAGCTTCCCGACCGGGGAGCTGTTTTTT | CASSFPTGELFF | . | TRBJ2-2 | TRBV7-9 | .
TGTGCCAGCACCTCTGGGACTAGCACCTACAATGAGCAGTTCTTC | CASTSGTSTYNEQFF | TRBD2 | TRBJ2-1 | TRBV27 | once
TGTGCCAGCAGCTTAGGGATGTCAGGGGCCTTCCATGAAAAACTGTTTTTT | CASSLGMSGAFHEKLFF | . | TRBJ1-4 | TRBV7-8 | .
TGCGCCAGCAGCGCTACAGGGGAGGGCTACACCTTC | CASSATGEGYTF | TRBD1 | TRBJ1-2 | TRBV5-1 | .
TGTGCCAGCAGTTACGGGACAGAAGAGACCCAGTACTTC | CASSYGTEETQYF | TRBD1 | TRBJ2-5 | TRBV6-5 | .
TGTGCCAGCAGATATACAGGGGCCGTCGGGCCCCAGCATTTT | CASRYTGAVGPQHF | TRBD1 | TRBJ1-5 | TRBV5-8 | .
TGTGCCAGCTCACCATCGGGACAGGGGGGTGAAAAACTGTTTTTT | CASSPSGQGGEKLFF | TRBD1 | TRBJ1-4 | TRBV18 | .
TGCGCCAGCAGCTCCAAGATAGCTGGAGGATCTCCCTATGGCTACACCTTC | CASSSKIAGGSPYGYTF | . | TRBJ1-2 | TRBV5-1 | .
TGTGCCAGCAGCCAAGATCTACGGGGATTACAAGAGACCCAGTACTTC | CASSQDLRGLQETQYF | . | TRBJ2-5 | TRBV14 | .
TGTGCCAGTAGTATAACCCCTGGACAGTTCTACGAGCAGTACTTC | CASSITPGQFYEQYF | . | TRBJ2-7 | TRBV19 | few
TGCGCCAGCGGGCCAGCGGACACCATATATTTT | CASGPADTIYF | . | TRBJ1-3 | TRBV10-2 | .
TGTGCCAGCAGTGAACGGGACTCGTCAGGGGGGTTTAGCTACGAGCAGTACTTC | CASSERDSSGGFSYEQYF | . | TRBJ2-7 | TRBV6-1 | once
TGTGCCAGCAGCTTGGGAAACAGGGTGGATGGGGCCAACGTCCTGACTTTC | CASSLGNRVDGANVLTF | . | TRBJ2-6 | TRBV5-4 | .
TGTGCCAGTAGTATGTGGCAGGGGGCCACTGAAGCTTTCTTT | CASSMWQGATEAFF | TRBD1 | TRBJ1-1 | TRBV19 | .
TGTGCCAGCAGCCAAGGACTGGAATGGAACTATGGCTACACCTTC | CASSQGLEWNYGYTF | . | TRBJ1-2 | TRBV14 | .
TGTGCCAGCAGCCAACGCGCGGGACGGTCCTCTGGGGCCAACGTCCTGACTTTC | CASSQRAGRSSGANVLTF | . | TRBJ2-6 | TRBV14 | .
TGTGCCAGCAGTCCCGGGGGTCGGCAGACCCAGTACTTC | CASSPGGRQTQYF | . | TRBJ2-5 | TRBV12-3/TRBV12-4 | .
TGTGCCACCCAGACGGGACAGGGTAAGCAGTACTTC | CATQTGQGKQYF | TRBD1 | TRBJ2-7 | TRBV2 | .
TGTGCCAGCAGTTCCACAGGGTACTATGGCTACACCTTC | CASSSTGYYGYTF | . | TRBJ1-2 | TRBV12-3/TRBV12-4 | .
TGTGCCAGCAGTGACCTGCCGAGCTCCTACAATGAGCAGTTCTTC | CASSDLPSSYNEQFF | . | TRBJ2-1 | TRBV2 | .
TGCGCCAGCAGCCCCCGGACAGGGTACGAGCAGTACTTC | CASSPRTGYEQYF | TRBD1 | TRBJ2-7 | TRBV4-1 | .
TGTGCCAGCTCACCACCTAACAGGGGGGAGACCCAGTACTTC | CASSPPNRGETQYF | TRBD1 | TRBJ2-5 | TRBV18 | .
TGTGCCATCTCGGGGGGTTCCCAGGGCTGGACCTACGAGCAGTACTTC | CAISGGSQGWTYEQYF | TRBD2 | TRBJ2-7 | TRBV10-3 | .
TGTGCCAGCAGCTTAGACAGGGCTGGAAACACCATATATTTT | CASSLDRAGNTIYF | . | TRBJ1-3 | TRBV11-2 | .
TGTGCCAGCAGCCCCCGGACAGGTTCTAACACTGAAGCTTTCTTT | CASSPRTGSNTEAFF | TRBD1 | TRBJ1-1 | TRBV6-4 | .
TGTGCCAGCAGCCGAGTCACTAGCGAGGTAGGCTACGAGCAGTACTTC | CASSRVTSEVGYEQYF | TRBD2 | TRBJ2-7 | TRBV3-1/TRBV3-2 | .
TGCGCCAGCAGCTTCGGGGACTACACCGGGGAGCTGTTTTTT | CASSFGDYTGELFF | . | TRBJ2-2 | TRBV5-1 | .
TGTGCCAGCAGTTACCGGGGAGGGATACCCAATCAGCCCCAGCATTTT | CASSYRGGIPNQPQHF | . | TRBJ1-5 | TRBV6-2/TRBV6-3 | .
TGTGCCAGCAGGACCACAGAGAACACTGAAGCTTTCTTT | CASRTTENTEAFF | . | TRBJ1-1 | TRBV27 | .
TGTGCCAGCCTTGGGACAGTACCCTACGAGCAGTACTTC | CASLGTVPYEQYF | TRBD1 | TRBJ2-7 | TRBV28 | .
TGTGCCAGCAGCTTGGCCCGAAACAGCTATGGCTACACCTTC | CASSLARNSYGYTF | . | TRBJ1-2 | TRBV5-4 | .
TGTGCCAGCAGCCCGCCGGGGTCGAATACGCAGTATTTT | CASSPPGSNTQYF | . | TRBJ2-3 | TRBV7-8 | .
TGTGCCAGCAGTTTATACAACTCTGGGGCCAACGTCCTGACTTTC | CASSLYNSGANVLTF | . | TRBJ2-6 | TRBV28 | .
TGTGCCAGTAGTAGTACGGGGTTGGAGACCCAGTACTTC | CASSSTGLETQYF | . | TRBJ2-5 | TRBV19 | .
TGTGCCAGCAGCCCTCCGGGTGACTACAATGAGCAGTTCTTC | CASSPPGDYNEQFF | . | TRBJ2-1 | TRBV9 | .
TGTGCCAGCAGCTTGCAGGGGGCGTCGGGGGAGCTGTTTTTT | CASSLQGASGELFF | TRBD1 | TRBJ2-2 | TRBV5-6 | .
TGTGCCAGCTCACGATCGACAGGGAGCACAGATACGCAGTATTTT | CASSRSTGSTDTQYF | TRBD1 | TRBJ2-3 | TRBV18 | .
TGCGCCAGCAGCTTGGCAGGGACAGGGCCGATCGGCATGGATTCACCCCTCCACTTT | CASSLAGTGPIGMDSPLHF | TRBD1 | TRBJ1-6 | TRBV5-1 | once
TGTGCCAGCAGTTTGAACGCATATTATAACATGAACACTGAAGCTTTCTTT | CASSLNAYYNMNTEAFF | . | TRBJ1-1 | TRBV27 | few
TGCGCCAGCAGCCAAGCGGGGGGAGAGACCCAGTACTTC | CASSQAGGETQYF | TRBD2 | TRBJ2-5 | TRBV4-3 | .
TGTGCCAGCAGCCCCAGGACAGTAGCCTCGGGCGAGCAGTTCTTC | CASSPRTVASGEQFF | . | TRBJ2-1 | TRBV27 | .